The clone carrying this T cell receptor (beta chain) came up a few times. This entry comes from a study of T cell repertoires in aging, cancer and after chemotherapy. TCR beta rearrangements were amplified from peripheral blood genomic DNA. TRB rearrangements spanning V, D and J were amplified using mixed TRB-A/B primers. TCRdb recomputed calls from the multiplex PCR reads with MiXCR, one row per CDR3 protein. Here the sample spans roughly 9,100 distinct CDR3 sequences, roughly 35% being singletons. The V end lost 3 bases, the J end lost 4 bases, and 10 bases lay between the germline ends. CDR1 and CDR2 (germline): MNHEY, SMNVEV (reference sequence). The CDR3 is 15 amino acids.

The specimen sequenced was blood. The chain is built from TRBV27 and TRBJ2-6; D ambiguous. The TCR comes from a human donor in good health. CDR3 nucleotides: TGTGCCAGCAGTTTCCTCCTGGGGGGGGCCAACGTCCTGACTTTC. As protein: CASSFLLGGANVLTF.